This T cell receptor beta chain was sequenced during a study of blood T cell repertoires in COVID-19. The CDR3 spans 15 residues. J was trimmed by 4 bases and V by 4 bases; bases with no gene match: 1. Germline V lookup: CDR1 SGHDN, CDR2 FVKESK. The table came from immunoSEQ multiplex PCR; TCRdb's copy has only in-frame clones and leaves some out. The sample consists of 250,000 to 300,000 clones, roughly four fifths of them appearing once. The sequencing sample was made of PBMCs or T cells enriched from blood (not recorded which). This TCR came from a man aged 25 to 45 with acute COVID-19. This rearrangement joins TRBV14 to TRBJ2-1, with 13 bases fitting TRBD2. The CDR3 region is CASSRGLAGYNEQFF. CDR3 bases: TGTGCCAGCAGCCGGGGACTAGCGGGGTACAATGAGCAGTTCTTC.